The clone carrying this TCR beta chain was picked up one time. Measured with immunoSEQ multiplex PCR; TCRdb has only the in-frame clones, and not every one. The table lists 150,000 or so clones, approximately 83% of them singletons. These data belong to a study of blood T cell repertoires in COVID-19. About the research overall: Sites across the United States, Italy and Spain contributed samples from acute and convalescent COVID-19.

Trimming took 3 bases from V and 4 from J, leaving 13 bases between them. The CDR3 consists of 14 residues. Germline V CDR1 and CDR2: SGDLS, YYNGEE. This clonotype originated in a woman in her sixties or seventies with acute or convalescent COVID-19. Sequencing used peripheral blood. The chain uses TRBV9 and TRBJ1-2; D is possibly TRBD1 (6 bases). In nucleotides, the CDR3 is TGTGCCAGCAGCGGGACAACAGGGAGCTATGGCTACACCTTC. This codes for CASSGTTGSYGYTF.